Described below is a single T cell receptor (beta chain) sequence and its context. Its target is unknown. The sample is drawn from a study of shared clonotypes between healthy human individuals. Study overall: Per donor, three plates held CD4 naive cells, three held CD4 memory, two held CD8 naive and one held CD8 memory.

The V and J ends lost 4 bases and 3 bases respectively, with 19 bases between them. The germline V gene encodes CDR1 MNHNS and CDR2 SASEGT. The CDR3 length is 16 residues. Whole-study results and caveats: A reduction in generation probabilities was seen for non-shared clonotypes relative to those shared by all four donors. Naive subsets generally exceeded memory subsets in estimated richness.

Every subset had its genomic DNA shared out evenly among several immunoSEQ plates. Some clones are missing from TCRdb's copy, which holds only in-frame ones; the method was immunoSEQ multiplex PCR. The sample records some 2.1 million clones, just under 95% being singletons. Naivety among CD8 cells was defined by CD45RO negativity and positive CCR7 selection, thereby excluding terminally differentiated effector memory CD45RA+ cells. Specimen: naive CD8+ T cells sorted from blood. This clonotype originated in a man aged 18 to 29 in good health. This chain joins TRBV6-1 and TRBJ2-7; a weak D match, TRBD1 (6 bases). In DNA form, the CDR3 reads TGTGCCAGCAGTGGCCCCCTACTTGGACAGCACTACGAGCAGTACTTC. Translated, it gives CASSGPLLGQHYEQYF.